The present entry profiles one T cell receptor (beta chain) with its context. Sequencing used immunoSEQ multiplex PCR; TCRdb keeps in-frame clones, though not all of them. The data show under 2,000,000 clones, about 95% seen once. The data belong to a study of shared clonotypes between healthy human individuals. Study-level background: CD4 naive cells filled three plates per donor, CD4 memory three, CD8 naive two and CD8 memory one.

Trimming removed 8 bases from V and 6 bases from J; junction bases left unmatched: 13. The CDR3 consists of 15 residues. Germline V gene lookup returns CDR1 MNHNS and CDR2 SASEGT. The naive CD8 subset, CD45RO-negative cells positively selected for CCR7, excluded terminally differentiated effector memory CD45RA+ cells. V gene TRBV6-1 combines with J gene TRBJ2-7; 10 positions agree with TRBD2. The receptor comes from a man aged 18 to 30 in good health. Sequencing used naive CD8+ T cells sorted from blood. The CDR3 is CASAVSGGSPGEQYF. CDR3 coding DNA: TGTGCCAGCGCCGTTAGCGGGGGGTCCCCGGGCGAGCAGTACTTC.